Below are 9 T cell receptor beta chains sequenced from a single sample in a study of identical twins. Each CDR3 protein is one row after TCRdb ran MiXCR on the 5' RACE reads. Here the sample spans roughly 1,500,000 distinct CDR3 sequences, around 33% being singletons. Material for sequencing was cord blood. These receptor sequences come from a newborn girl in good health.

The genes are TRBV2 and TRBJ1-2; D remains unclear. This CDR3 region has 13 residues. Trimming took 1 base from V and 8 from J, leaving 11 bases between them. Germline V gene sequence: CDR1 SNHLY, CDR2 FYNNEI. The CDR3 protein is CASSEGGRQGYTF. DNA for the CDR3: TGTGCCAGCAGTGAAGGTGGCAGGCAGGGCTACACCTTC.

This clonotype has a count of ten or more. The chain uses TRBV3-1 and TRBJ2-7; 12 bases line up with TRBD2. The CDR3 sequence is 16 residues long. The V and J ends lost 3 bases and 0 bases, in that order; junction bases with no gene match: 3. CDR1 and CDR2 from the germline V gene are LGHDT and YNNKEL (reference sequence). In DNA, the CDR3 is TGTGCCAGCAGCCATCTAGCGGGAGGGACCTCCTACGAGCAGTACTTC. It is translated as CASSHLAGGTSYEQYF.

This rearrangement joins TRBV3-1 to TRBJ2-2, with D uncertain. CDR3 length: 14 residues. The germline V gene encodes CDR1 LGHDT and CDR2 YNNKEL (reference sequence). Trimming took 3 bases from V and 1 from J, leaving 6 bases between them. Here the CDR3 reads CASSQLMNTGELFF. In DNA form, the CDR3 reads TGTGCCAGCAGCCAGCTTATGAACACCGGGGAGCTGTTTTTT. Filled out from reference TRBV3-1 and TRBJ2-2, the complete variable domain reads DTAVSQTPKYLVTQMGNDKSIKCEQNLGHDTMYWYKQDSKKFLKIMFSYNNKELIINETVPNRFSPKSPDKAHLNLHINSLELGDSAVYFCASSQLMNTGELFFGEGSRLTVL.

This clonotype turned up a few times. The CDR3 loop is CASSLVGQVRGYTF. The CDR3 nucleotides read TGTGCCAGCAGCTTAGTTGGACAGGTTCGAGGCTACACCTTC. The chain employs TRBV7-9 and TRBJ1-2, with TRBD1 matching 7 bases. Trimming took 1 base from V and 8 from J; bases not matched to a gene: 7. CDR1 is SEHNR, CDR2 FQNEAQ, per germline (reference sequence). There are 14 residues in the CDR3.

This chain joins TRBV2 and TRBJ2-3; possible D gene TRBD2, 6 bases. The CDR3 spans 14 residues. Between the trimmed V and J ends, which lost 7 bases and 3 bases, there was a span of 14 bases. Per germline, CDR1 SNHLY and CDR2 FYNNEI. The CDR3 here is CASIRGERTDTQYF. The CDR3 nucleotides read TGTGCCAGCATCCGCGGGGAAAGGACAGATACGCAGTATTTT.

V is TRBV11-3 and J is TRBJ2-1, with TRBD2 identical over 8 bases. The CDR3 contains 15 residues. Germline-derived CDR1 and CDR2 are SGHNT and YENEEA. V lost 0 bases and J lost 5; bases outside the gene matches: 3. This CDR3 reads CASSLDPAGDNEQFF. In DNA form, the CDR3 reads TGTGCCAGCAGCTTAGATCCAGCGGGGGACAATGAGCAGTTCTTC.

This clonotype was observed a few times. The J gene is TRBJ2-7, the V gene TRBV24-1; D gene unclear. Germline CDR1 KGHDR, CDR2 SFDVKD. V lost 0 bases to trimming and J lost 5 bases, with 7 bases between them. This CDR3 spans 13 amino acids. The CDR3 DNA sequence: TGTGCCACCAGTGATTTGAAAGTCCACGAGCAGTACTTC. It is translated as CATSDLKVHEQYF.

This chain joins TRBV4-2 and TRBJ1-1; D unresolved. V was trimmed by 1 base and J by 7 bases, leaving 10 bases between them. This CDR3 is 13 amino acids long. Germline V gene lookup returns CDR1 LGHNA and CDR2 YNFKEQ. CDR3 nucleotides: TGTGCCAGCAGCCAAGGTAGCCCTAATGAAGCTTTCTTT. Translating it yields CASSQGSPNEAFF.

This clonotype was detected a few times. The gene calls are TRBV2 and TRBJ2-5; 7 nucleotides agree with TRBD2. The V gene's germline CDR1 is SNHLY and CDR2 FYNNEI. The CDR3 extends over 15 amino acids. V shed 3 bases, J shed 0 bases, and the junction held 4 bases outside the gene matches. The CDR3 protein is CASSDPAGYQETQYF. The DNA of the CDR3 is TGTGCCAGCAGTGATCCAGCGGGGTACCAAGAGACCCAGTACTTC.